Each of the 20 T cell receptor beta chains below was sequenced from the same sample in a study of T-cell memory formation after mild COVID-19. MiXCR, run by TCRdb on the 5' RACE reads, gives a single entry per CDR3 protein. The repertoire includes 65,000 to 95,000 distinct CDR3 sequences, about 13% of them detected once, and 40% to 45% sits in the top ten. The sequencing sample was made of PBMCs or a T cell subset sorted from them (not recorded which). The receptors here all came from a man aged 18-30 years who had mild COVID-19 (a few samples of this study predate the infection). Cell type and time point are not known.

As concerns this clonotype: At one boundary the junction diverges from the germline segment, which might be a read error. The CDR3 DNA sequence: TGCGCCAGCAGCCAAGGCCCTAGCTTGGATGAGCGGTTCTTC. Encoded protein: CASSQGPSLDERFF. This chain joins TRBV4-1 and TRBJ2-1, with D tentatively TRBD2 (5 bases). Germline V gene data show CDR1 as MGHRA and CDR2 as YSYEKL. The CDR3 covers 14 residues.

This clonotype was seen a few times. The gene calls are TRBV12-3 or TRBV12-4 and TRBJ2-6; D is uncertain. The CDR3 is 13 amino acids. V shed 8 bases and J shed 0 bases, with 5 bases lying between them. In nucleotides, the CDR3 is TGTGCCAGCTGCCCCTCTGGGGCCAACGTCCTGACTTTC. Translating it yields CASCPSGANVLTF.

This clonotype was counted at least ten times. The chain recombines TRBV5-1 with TRBJ2-1, with 7 nucleotides matching TRBD1. Germline lookup yields CDR1 SGHRS and CDR2 YFSETQ. V shed 4 bases and J 4 bases; nucleotides not matched to a gene: 11. CDR3 size: 16 residues. Written as DNA, the CDR3 is TGCGCCAGCAGCGTACCCCTTGGGACAGCATACAATGAGCAGTTCTTC. Amino acid sequence: CASSVPLGTAYNEQFF.

This clonotype was detected only a few times. This chain links TRBV4-1 with TRBJ1-6, with 10 bases that match TRBD1. The CDR3 runs 15 residues. The V gene's germline CDR1 is MGHRA and CDR2 YSYEKL. V was clipped by 3 bases and J by 10 bases; unmatched bases: 6. The CDR3 here is CASSHPGTGASPLHF. In DNA form, the CDR3 reads TGCGCCAGCAGCCATCCCGGGACAGGGGCCTCACCCCTCCACTTT.

The V call is TRBV20-1, the J call TRBJ2-4; D remains ambiguous. CDR1 and CDR2 (germline): DFQATT, SNEGSKA (reference sequence). V was cut by 0 bases and J by 9 bases, with 3 bases left in between. The CDR3 runs 10 residues. CDR3 sequence (DNA): TGCAGTGCTAGAGATCTCATTCAGTACTTC. This sequence encodes CSARDLIQYF.

This chain uses TRBV9 with TRBJ2-1, with 9 bases aligning to TRBD2. V was pared by 6 bases and J by 7 bases, with 14 bases of the junction left unmatched. Germline loops: CDR1 SGDLS, CDR2 YYNGEE. The CDR3 runs to 16 residues. The chain's CDR3 is CASIAGASGERNEQFF. CDR3 nucleotides: TGTGCCAGCATCGCTGGGGCTAGCGGGGAGAGGAATGAGCAGTTCTTC.

This chain uses TRBV29-1 with TRBJ2-7; TRBD1 matches 7 bases. V shed 8 bases, J shed 4 bases, and the junction held 8 bases outside the gene matches. The CDR3 spans 12 residues. Germline V gene sequence: CDR1 SQVTM, CDR2 ANQGSEA. In nucleotides, the CDR3 is TGCAGCCACGACAGGGCTAAGTACGAGCAGTACGTC. Amino acid sequence: CSHDRAKYEQYV.

This clonotype has at least ten counts. V and J are TRBV6-5 and TRBJ2-2; D tentatively reads TRBD1 or TRBD2 (6 bases each). Germline V CDR1 and CDR2: MNHEY, SVGAGI. This CDR3 has 14 residues. Trimming took off 4 bases at V and 2 bases at J, with 8 bases between the two ends. The CDR3 loop is CASSWGANTGELFF. The CDR3 DNA sequence: TGTGCCAGCAGTTGGGGGGCCAACACCGGGGAGCTGTTTTTT.

This clonotype was seen only once. V is TRBV20-1 and J is TRBJ2-3; D not certain. Germline V gives CDR1 DFQATT, CDR2 SNEGSKA (reference sequence). Trimming left V 3 bases short and J 0 bases short, with 10 bases between. CDR3 length: 14 residues. DNA for the CDR3: TGCAGTGCTAGGTCACCTAGTAGCACAGATACGCAGTATTTT. Translated: CSARSPSSTDTQYF.

This clonotype showed up just a few times. The chain couples TRBV4-1 to TRBJ2-1; TRBD1 matches 8 bases. The germline V gene has CDR1 MGHRA and CDR2 YSYEKL. Unmatched junction bases numbered 8, after V lost 1 base and J lost 9 bases. The CDR3 is made up of 15 amino acids. The CDR3 DNA reads TGCGCCAGCAGCCAAGTCGAGCAGGGGGCGGGTGAGCAGTTCTTC. As protein: CASSQVEQGAGEQFF.

The V and J genes are TRBV2 and TRBJ2-7; 9 nucleotides line up with TRBD1. Germline CDR1 SNHLY, CDR2 FYNNEI. After removal of 5 bases from V and 4 bases from J, the junction contained 6 bases not matched to a gene. The CDR3 loop spans 14 amino acids. The CDR3 nucleotides read TGTGCCAGCAGTCAGGACAGGGGATTTTACGAGCAGTACTTC. Translating it yields CASSQDRGFYEQYF. The whole variable domain, remainder taken from reference TRBV2 and TRBJ2-7, is EPEVTQTPSHQVTQMGQEVILRCVPISNHLYFYWYRQILGQKVEFLVSFYNNEISEKSEIFDDQFSVERPDGSNFTLKIRSTKLEDSAMYFCASSQDRGFYEQYFGPGTRLTVT.

The gene calls are TRBV19 and TRBJ2-3; D is unresolved. The CDR3 runs 12 residues. Germline V gene lookup returns CDR1 LNHDA and CDR2 SQIVND (reference sequence). V was cut by 1 base and J by 6 bases, with 5 bases left in between. The CDR3 loop is CASSIADDTQYF. The CDR3 nucleotides read TGTGCCAGTAGTATAGCTGACGATACGCAGTATTTT.

The chain recombines TRBV30 with TRBJ2-7, with D perhaps TRBD1 or TRBD2 (5 bases each). Germline loops: CDR1 GTSNPN, CDR2 SVGIG (reference sequence). This CDR3 is built from 15 residues. Between the trimmed V and J ends, which lost 2 bases and 3 bases, there was a span of 17 bases. CDR3 sequence (DNA): TGTGCCTGGAGTTCCGGGGCGATGAGGGACTACGAGCAGTACTTC. It specifies CAWSSGAMRDYEQYF.

This clonotype was counted a few times. The chain recombines TRBV19 with TRBJ1-1; 7 bases line up with TRBD1. J gave up 1 base and V 1 base, and 0 bases lay outside the gene matches. Germline loops: CDR1 LNHDA, CDR2 SQIVND (reference sequence). The CDR3 consists of 14 residues. CDR3 sequence: CASSIGQGNTEAFF. The CDR3 DNA follows: TGTGCCAGTAGTATAGGACAGGGGAACACTGAAGCTTTCTTT.

The chain employs TRBV29-1 and TRBJ2-3, with D possibly called TRBD1 or TRBD2 (5 bases each). The V end lost 0 bases, the J end lost 2 bases, and 15 bases lay between the germline ends. The CDR3 has 16 residues. Germline CDR1 SQVTM, CDR2 ANQGSEA. CDR3 DNA sequence: TGCAGCGTTGAAGAAGGAGGTGGGGCGTACACAGATACGCAGTATTTT. Its translation is CSVEEGGGAYTDTQYF.

The chain joins TRBV27 to TRBJ2-2; D perhaps matches TRBD1 (6 bases). Trimming removed 7 bases from V and 0 bases from J, with 18 bases in between. The CDR3 contains 17 residues. Germline values: CDR1 MNHEY, CDR2 SMNVEV (reference sequence). The CDR3 region is CASNYLQGLTNTGELFF. The CDR3, as DNA: TGTGCCAGCAATTACCTACAGGGCTTAACGAACACCGGGGAGCTGTTTTTT.

The V and J genes are TRBV12-3 or TRBV12-4 and TRBJ2-5; TRBD2 is a possible D gene (6 bases). The CDR3 loop spans 14 amino acids. V lost 4 bases and J lost 5, with 14 bases in between. In DNA, the CDR3 is TGTGCCAGCAGTTGGTTCGGGAGTAAGGAGACCCAGTACTTC. This codes for CASSWFGSKETQYF.

A few counts support this clonotype. The chain has TRBV6-6 and TRBJ2-7, with D unresolved. The CDR3 length is 13 residues. Germline CDR1 MNHNY, CDR2 SVGAGI (reference sequence). V dropped 4 bases and J dropped 0 bases, with 7 bases sitting between them. CDR3 protein: CASSFGPSYEQYV. CDR3 sequence (DNA): TGTGCCAGCAGTTTTGGGCCCTCCTACGAGCAGTACGTC.

This clonotype was detected a few times. In DNA, the CDR3 is TGTGCCAGCAGCTTATTTGGCACAGATACGCAGTATTTT. Its protein product is CASSLFGTDTQYF. The chain links TRBV7-9 to TRBJ2-3; D is unclear. Trimming shortened V by 2 bases and J by 1 base, and 4 bases separated the two germline ends. The CDR3 sequence is 13 residues long. Per germline, CDR1 SEHNR and CDR2 FQNEAQ (reference sequence).

The chain carries TRBV4-3 and TRBJ2-2, with TRBD2 matching over 7 bases. J lost 4 bases, V lost 0 bases, and 5 bases had no gene match. Germline V gene sequence: CDR1 LGHNA, CDR2 YSLEER. This CDR3 has 16 residues. This chain's CDR3 is CASSQDRGEGTGELFF. Here the CDR3 DNA reads TGCGCCAGCAGCCAAGATCGCGGGGAGGGCACCGGGGAGCTGTTTTTT.